This TCR beta chain appears in the sequencing data of a study of response to subunit inactivated influenza vaccine. Study-level points and caveats: Authors suggested seasonal influenza vaccinations each recruit few new T cells.

This clonotype appeared a few times. Its antigen is as yet unknown. One entry per CDR3 protein results from TCRdb running MiXCR on the RT-PCR reads. The data show 500,000 to 600,000 distinct CDR3 sequences, approximately 13% seen once. This clonotype was obtained from a man in his fifties who received an inactivated influenza vaccine. The source was PBMCs from blood, collected 45 days after vaccination.

Written as DNA, the CDR3 is TGTGCCAGCAGTTTCGGGACTAGCGGGAACTACAATGAGCAGTTCTTC. Translation: CASSFGTSGNYNEQFF. The J gene is TRBJ2-1, the V gene TRBV6-2 or TRBV6-3; 13 bases fit TRBD2. This CDR3 has 16 amino acids. The V segment lost 4 bases and the J segment 3 bases; nucleotides outside the gene matches: 3. Germline CDR1 MNHEY, CDR2 SVGEGT.